A selection of T cell receptor beta chains follows, all from one sample in a study of shared clonotypes between healthy human individuals. Method: immunoSEQ multiplex PCR; TCRdb's copy keeps in-frame clones and lacks some. The data show over 850,000 clones, around 78% seen once. The sequencing input was memory CD4+ T cells from PBMCs. These receptor sequences come from a man younger than 35 in good health. Some clones in this sample may be carry-over from other donors' samples. Both conserved end residues are part of each CDR3. D genes are given only for firm matches. A clone size is listed for some rows: how often the clone was seen (once, few, many), or a class if it is expanded.

V	length	J	D	size	CDR3	DNA
TRBV28	10	TRBJ1-1	-	-	CASSRLTAFF	TGTGCCAGCAGCCGCCTGACTGCTTTCTTT
TRBV6-6	14	TRBJ1-2	-	-	CASRGSRANYGYTF	TGTGCCAGCAGGGGAAGCAGAGCTAACTATGGCTACACCTTC
TRBV5-1	17	TRBJ1-3	TRBD1	-	CASSLGQGHLPGNTIYF	TGCGCCAGCAGCTTGGGACAGGGCCATTTACCTGGAAACACCATATATTTT
TRBV7-4	16	TRBJ1-5	TRBD1	-	CASRTGQGHSNQPQHF	TGTGCCAGCAGAACGGGACAGGGACATAGCAATCAGCCCCAGCATTTT
TRBV14	17	TRBJ1-3	-	-	CASSQYLYRDHGNTIYF	TGTGCCAGCAGCCAATATCTGTACAGGGATCACGGAAACACCATATATTTT
TRBV28	13	TRBJ1-4	-	few	CASSFPRPGKLFF	TGTGCCAGCAGTTTTCCCAGGCCCGGGAAACTGTTTTTT
TRBV4-1	19	TRBJ2-3	-	once	CASSQGLIRLPTSTDTQYF	TGCGCCAGCAGCCAAGGCTTAATTCGACTCCCAACTAGCACAGATACGCAGTATTTT
TRBV10-3	15	TRBJ1-3	TRBD1	-	CAISEGTGRENTIYF	TGTGCCATCAGTGAAGGGACAGGGAGAGAAAACACCATATATTTT
TRBV5-1	13	TRBJ2-7	-	-	CASSLFGAYEQYF	TGCGCCAGCAGCTTGTTCGGCGCTTACGAGCAGTACTTC
TRBV5-5	14	TRBJ1-5	-	-	CASSSQVERQPQHF	TGTGCCAGCAGCTCACAGGTGGAGCGTCAGCCCCAGCATTTT
TRBV9	12	TRBJ2-3	-	-	CASSGPTDTQYF	TGTGCCAGCAGCGGTCCCACAGATACGCAGTATTTT
TRBV9	16	TRBJ2-6	-	-	CASSPLGGSGANVLTF	TGTGCCAGCAGCCCGTTGGGGGGATCTGGGGCCAACGTCCTGACTTTC
TRBV30	13	TRBJ2-7	TRBD1	-	CAWSPDRAHEQYF	TGTGCCTGGAGCCCGGACAGGGCCCACGAGCAGTACTTC
TRBV5-5	14	TRBJ2-7	TRBD2	-	CASSSSGSSYEQYF	TGTGCCAGCAGCTCTAGCGGGAGCTCCTACGAGCAGTACTTC
TRBV5-8	16	TRBJ1-5	TRBD1	-	CASSSRTGFSNQPQHF	TGTGCCAGCAGCTCACGGACAGGGTTTAGCAATCAGCCCCAGCATTTT
TRBV19	13	TRBJ1-2	TRBD1	-	CASMSQGAYGYTF	TGTGCCAGTATGTCACAGGGGGCTTATGGCTACACCTTC
TRBV18	14	TRBJ2-2	-	-	CASSNRVSTGELFF	TGTGCCAGCTCAAACAGGGTTTCCACCGGGGAGCTGTTTTTT
TRBV6-5	12	TRBJ1-5	-	-	CASSSPNQPQHF	TGTGCCAGCAGTTCCCCGAATCAGCCCCAGCATTTT
TRBV11-2	12	TRBJ2-5	-	once	CASSWDAGTQYF	TGTGCCAGCAGCTGGGATGCCGGGACCCAGTACTTC
TRBV29-1	13	TRBJ2-7	-	-	CSVVGAGTYEQYF	TGCAGCGTTGTGGGGGCAGGGACCTACGAGCAGTACTTC
TRBV7-2	14	TRBJ1-4	-	-	CASSFDTRMGKLFF	TGTGCCAGCAGCTTCGACACCCGTATGGGGAAACTGTTTTTT
TRBV5-1	14	TRBJ1-2	TRBD1	-	CASSSQGTGDGYTF	TGCGCCAGCAGCTCACAAGGGACAGGGGACGGCTACACCTTC
TRBV14	13	TRBJ2-7	-	-	CASSQRGSYEQYF	TGTGCCAGCAGCCAAAGGGGGTCCTACGAGCAGTACTTC
TRBV4-1	14	TRBJ2-2	-	-	CASSQVPAVRELFF	TGCGCCAGCAGCCAAGTCCCAGCTGTGCGGGAGCTGTTTTTT
TRBV19	12	TRBJ1-3	-	few	CASGEYGNTIYF	TGTGCCAGCGGGGAATACGGAAACACCATATATTTT
TRBV19	18	TRBJ2-5	-	-	CASSIVWLMGGQQETQYF	TGTGCCAGTAGTATAGTATGGCTGATGGGCGGCCAGCAAGAGACCCAGTACTTC
TRBV5-1	14	TRBJ1-2	-	once	CASSLQVSNYGYTF	TGCGCCAGCAGCTTGCAAGTTTCCAACTATGGCTACACCTTC
TRBV11-3	13	TRBJ2-1	-	-	CASSLDSSNEQFF	TGTGCCAGCAGCTTAGATTCGAGTAATGAGCAGTTCTTC
TRBV6-1	12	TRBJ1-4	-	-	CASRMGVEKLFF	TGTGCCAGCAGGATGGGAGTGGAAAAACTGTTTTTT
TRBV7-2	15	TRBJ2-7	-	-	CASSLEQGSSYEQYF	TGTGCCAGCAGCTTAGAACAGGGTTCCTCCTACGAGCAGTACTTC
TRBV5-1	13	TRBJ2-5	-	-	CASLREWGETQYF	TGCGCCAGTCTCCGGGAGTGGGGAGAGACCCAGTACTTC
TRBV7-9	13	TRBJ2-5	-	few	CASTSMEEETQYF	TGTGCCAGCACCTCCATGGAGGAAGAGACCCAGTACTTC
TRBV6-6	15	TRBJ1-1	TRBD1	-	CASSRQGGQGNEAFF	TGTGCCAGCAGTCGACAGGGGGGCCAGGGAAATGAAGCTTTCTTT
TRBV30	16	TRBJ1-2	TRBD1	-	CAWTPGTGGESDGYTF	TGTGCCTGGACCCCCGGGACAGGGGGCGAGAGTGATGGCTACACCTTC
TRBV28	16	TRBJ2-1	TRBD2	-	CASSSPRAGGPHEQFF	TGTGCCAGCAGTTCCCCCCGCGCGGGAGGGCCTCATGAGCAGTTCTTC
TRBV9	14	TRBJ2-1	TRBD2	-	CASSPRGGGNEQFF	TGTGCCAGCAGCCCCCGCGGGGGTGGCAATGAGCAGTTCTTC
TRBV19	15	TRBJ2-7	-	-	CASSRAGTDSYEQYF	TGTGCCAGTAGTAGAGCCGGGACCGACTCCTACGAGCAGTACTTC
TRBV4-2	16	TRBJ2-1	TRBD2	-	CASSQRPAGLLNEQFF	TGTGCCAGCAGCCAAAGACCAGCGGGACTCCTAAATGAGCAGTTCTTC
TRBV6-5	14	TRBJ1-1	-	-	CASSYSDPTAEAFF	TGTGCCAGCAGTTACTCTGACCCAACCGCTGAAGCTTTCTTT
TRBV5-1	12	TRBJ1-1	-	-	CASSLGRAEAFF	TGCGCCAGCAGCTTGGGAAGAGCTGAAGCTTTCTTT